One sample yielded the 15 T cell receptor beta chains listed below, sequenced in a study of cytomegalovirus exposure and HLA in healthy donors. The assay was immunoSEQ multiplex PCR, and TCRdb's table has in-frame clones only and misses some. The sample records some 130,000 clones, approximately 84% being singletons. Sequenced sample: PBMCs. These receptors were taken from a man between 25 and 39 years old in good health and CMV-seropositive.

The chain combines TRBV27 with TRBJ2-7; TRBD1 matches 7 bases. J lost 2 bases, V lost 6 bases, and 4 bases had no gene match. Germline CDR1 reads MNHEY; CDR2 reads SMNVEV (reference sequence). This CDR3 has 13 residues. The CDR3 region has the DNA TGTGCCAGCAGCACAGGGGCAGCCTACGAGCAGTACTTC. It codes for CASSTGAAYEQYF.

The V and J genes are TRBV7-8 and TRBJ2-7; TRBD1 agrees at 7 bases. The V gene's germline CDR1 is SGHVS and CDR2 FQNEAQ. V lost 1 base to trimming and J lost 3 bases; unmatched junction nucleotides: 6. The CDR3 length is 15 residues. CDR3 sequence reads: CASSLVWTGGYEQYF. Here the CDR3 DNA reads TGTGCCAGCAGCTTAGTTTGGACAGGTGGCTACGAGCAGTACTTC. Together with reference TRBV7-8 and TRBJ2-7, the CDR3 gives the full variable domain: GAGVSQSPRYKVAKRGQDVALRCDPISGHVSLFWYQQALGQGPEFLTYFQNEAQLDKSGLPSDRFFAERPEGSVSTLKIQRTQQEDSAVYLCASSLVWTGGYEQYFGPGTRLTVT.

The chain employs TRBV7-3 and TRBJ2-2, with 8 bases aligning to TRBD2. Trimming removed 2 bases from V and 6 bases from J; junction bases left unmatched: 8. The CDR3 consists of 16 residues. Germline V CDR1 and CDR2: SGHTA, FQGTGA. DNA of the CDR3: TGTGCCAGCAGCTTAGATAGCGGGAAAGGGTCCGGGGAGCTGTTTTTT. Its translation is CASSLDSGKGSGELFF.

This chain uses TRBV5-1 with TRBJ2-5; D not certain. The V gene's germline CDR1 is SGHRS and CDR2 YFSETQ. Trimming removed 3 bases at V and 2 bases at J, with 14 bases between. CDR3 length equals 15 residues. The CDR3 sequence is CASSSARVGQETQYF. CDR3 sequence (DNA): TGCGCCAGCAGCTCCGCTAGAGTTGGGCAAGAGACCCAGTACTTC. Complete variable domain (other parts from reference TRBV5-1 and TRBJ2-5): KAGVTQTPRYLIKTRGQQVTLSCSPISGHRSVSWYQQTPGQGLQFLFEYFSETQRNKGNFPGRFSGRQFSNSRSEMNVSTLELGDSALYLCASSSARVGQETQYFGPGTRLLVL.

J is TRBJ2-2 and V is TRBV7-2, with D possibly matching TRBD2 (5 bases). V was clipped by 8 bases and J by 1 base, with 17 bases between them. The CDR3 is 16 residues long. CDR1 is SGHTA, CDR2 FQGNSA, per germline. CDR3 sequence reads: CASDPLGAGNTGELFF. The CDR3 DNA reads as TGTGCCAGCGACCCACTGGGAGCAGGGAACACCGGGGAGCTGTTTTTT.

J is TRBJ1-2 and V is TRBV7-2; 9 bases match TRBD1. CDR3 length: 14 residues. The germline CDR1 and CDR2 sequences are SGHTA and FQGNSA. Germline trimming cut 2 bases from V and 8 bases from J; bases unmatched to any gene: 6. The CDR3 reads CASSLQGQGLGYTF. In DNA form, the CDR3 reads TGTGCCAGCAGCTTACAGGGACAGGGTCTCGGCTACACCTTC.

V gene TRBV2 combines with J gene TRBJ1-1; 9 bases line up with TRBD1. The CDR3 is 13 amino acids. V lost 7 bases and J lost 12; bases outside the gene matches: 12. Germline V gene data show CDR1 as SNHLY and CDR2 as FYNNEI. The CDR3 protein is CASTLIKDRGSFF. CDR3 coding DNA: TGTGCCAGCACCCTTATAAAGGACAGGGGATCTTTCTTT. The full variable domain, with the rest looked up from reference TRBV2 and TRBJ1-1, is EPEVTQTPSHQVTQMGQEVILRCVPISNHLYFYWYRQILGQKVEFLVSFYNNEISEKSEIFDDQFSVERPDGSNFTLKIRSTKLEDSAMYFCASTLIKDRGSFFGQGTRLTVV.

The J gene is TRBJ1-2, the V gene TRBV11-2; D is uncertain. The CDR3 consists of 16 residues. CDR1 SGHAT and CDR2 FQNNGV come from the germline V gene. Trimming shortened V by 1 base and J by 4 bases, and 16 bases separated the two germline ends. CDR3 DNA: TGTGCCAGCAGCTTAGGATGGGGATCGGGAGGCTATGGCTACACCTTC. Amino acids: CASSLGWGSGGYGYTF.

The CDR3 sequence is CASSSQGGETEAFF. CDR3 coding DNA: TGCGCCAGCAGCTCTCAGGGGGGCGAGACTGAAGCTTTCTTT. V gene TRBV5-1 combines with J gene TRBJ1-1; 7 bases map to TRBD1. Germline V gene data show CDR1 as SGHRS and CDR2 as YFSETQ. Losses at the gene ends were 3 bases for V and 5 bases for J; bases not matched to a gene: 7. The CDR3 is 14 residues long.

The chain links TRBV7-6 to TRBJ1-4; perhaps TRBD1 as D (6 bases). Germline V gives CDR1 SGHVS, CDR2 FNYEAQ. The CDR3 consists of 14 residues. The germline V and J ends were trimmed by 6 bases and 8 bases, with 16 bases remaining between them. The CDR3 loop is CASRQGQKGEKLFF. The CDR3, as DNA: TGTGCCAGCAGGCAAGGACAGAAGGGGGAAAAACTGTTTTTT. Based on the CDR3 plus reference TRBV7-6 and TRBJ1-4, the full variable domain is GAGVSQSPRYKVTKRGQDVALRCDPISGHVSLYWYRQALGQGPEFLTYFNYEAQQDKSGLPNDRFSAERPEGSISTLTIQRTEQRDSAMYRCASRQGQKGEKLFFGSGTQLSVL.

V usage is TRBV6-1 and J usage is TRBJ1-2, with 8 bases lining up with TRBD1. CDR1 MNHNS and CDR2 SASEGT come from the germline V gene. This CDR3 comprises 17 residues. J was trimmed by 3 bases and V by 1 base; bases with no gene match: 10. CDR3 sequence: CASSEVGRGRGDYGYTF. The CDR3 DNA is TGTGCCAGCAGTGAAGTTGGCAGGGGGCGCGGGGACTATGGCTACACCTTC.

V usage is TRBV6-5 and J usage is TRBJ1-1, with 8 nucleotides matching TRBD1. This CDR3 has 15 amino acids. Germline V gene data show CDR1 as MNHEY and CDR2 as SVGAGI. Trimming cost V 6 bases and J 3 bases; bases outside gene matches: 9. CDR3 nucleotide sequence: TGTGCCAGCAGGCCCAGGGGGCCGACGGACACTGAAGCTTTCTTT. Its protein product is CASRPRGPTDTEAFF.

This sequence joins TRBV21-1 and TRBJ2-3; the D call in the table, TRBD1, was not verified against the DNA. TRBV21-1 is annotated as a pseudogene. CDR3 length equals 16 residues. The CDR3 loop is CASSKVQAASTDTQYF. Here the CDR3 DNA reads TGTGCCAGCAGCAAAGTACAGGCAGCTAGCACAGATACGCAGTATTTT.

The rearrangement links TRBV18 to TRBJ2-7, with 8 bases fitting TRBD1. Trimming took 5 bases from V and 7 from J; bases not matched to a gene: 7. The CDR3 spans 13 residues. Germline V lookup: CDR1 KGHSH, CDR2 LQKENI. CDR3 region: CASSEDRAREQYF. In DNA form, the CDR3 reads TGTGCCAGCTCAGAGGACAGGGCAAGGGAGCAGTACTTC.

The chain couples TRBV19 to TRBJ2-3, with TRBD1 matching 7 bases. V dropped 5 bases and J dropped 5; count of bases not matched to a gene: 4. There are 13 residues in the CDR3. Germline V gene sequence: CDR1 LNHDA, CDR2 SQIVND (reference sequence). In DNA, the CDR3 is TGTGCCAGTAGTGCCCAGGGGGTAGATACGCAGTATTTT. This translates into CASSAQGVDTQYF.